The following is a T cell receptor (beta chain) sequence with its context. Its binding antigen is unknown. The data are from a study of monozygotic twins with inflammatory bowel disease (dated by TCRdb to about 2019). About the investigation overall: The complete study included approximately 30 monozygotic twin pairs: 19 IBD-discordant Danish pairs and nine German pairs, of which four were IBD-concordant and five were IBD-discordant. Disease-associated traits were sought mainly through comparisons between IBD patients and their genetically identical healthy co-twins within discordant pairs. Each individual had, on average, about 151 000 unique TCRalpha sequences and 181 000 unique TCRbeta sequences available for analysis. Overall study outcomes, separate from this receptor: No difference in repertoire similarity was observed between concordant and discordant twins, possibly owing to limited statistical power. Because patients were on differing immunosuppressive treatments, the repertoires may have picked up extra background noise and inter-individual variability. The results gave no support for a single strong signal or clonotype linked to IBD. Different T cell subtypes could not be distinguished in the analysis. IBD patients had lower TCRbeta repertoire diversity, measured by the inverse Simpson index, than their healthy co-twins. Compared with healthy twins, IBD patients had fewer clonotypes in common with other individuals, a difference most pronounced in patients showing signs of disease activity.

The library relied on 5' RACE. Each TCR library was prepared from 3,000 to 4,500 ng of total RNA. For each sample, cDNA synthesis was carried out in eight separate reactions using SMARTScribe reverse transcriptase. Unique molecular identifiers containing a 6-nucleotide sample barcode were introduced through template switching during cDNA synthesis. Two nested PCRs of about 16 and 10 cycles amplified the TCRalpha and TCRbeta cDNA, and bead purification followed each PCR. Before amplification, cDNA was treated with uracil DNA-glycosylase and purified using the QIAquick PCR purification kit. The second PCR added Illumina TruSeq-compatible adapters along with sample-specific barcodes. Library quality and concentration were checked on TapeStation and Qubit, and libraries were pooled at about 4.9 ng each. Sequencing of the pooled libraries was done on an Illumina HiSeq2500 single-index Rapid Run using custom sequencing primers and 2 x 100 bp reads. The published analysis was carried out like this. PCR and sequencing errors were corrected by UMI-based consensus assembly using MiGEC version 1.2.6. MiXCR version 2.1.1 was used for V(D)J alignment, clonotype assembly and CDR3 extraction. To normalise gene usage, clonotype sharing and MAIT/NKT TCR abundance, the analysis used the top 1000, 10 000 and 20 000 clonotypes per sample. After downsampling to 27 000 UMIs, diversity was calculated as the inverse Simpson index using the vegan R package. Statistical testing used paired Mann-Whitney U tests on the discordant twin pairs and applied Benjamini-Hochberg correction for multiple testing. Reads reprocessed by TCRdb are summarized as one entry per CDR3 protein sequence, and DNA is absent. TCRdb, rather than the study authors, made the V and J calls. This sample's table lists some 400,000 distinct CDR3 sequences. The top ten clones comprise 2% to 3% of the sample.

An approximately 2.5 ml peripheral blood sample was drawn into PAXgene tubes per donor and stored at -80°C. Total RNA was isolated from whole blood with the PAXgene blood miRNA kit on an automated QIAcube, without T cell sorting. Peripheral blood from monozygotic twin pairs who were concordant or discordant for inflammatory bowel disease underwent deep TCRalpha and TCRbeta repertoire profiling using unique molecular barcoding. For every twin pair, smoking habits were documented, and each individual was categorised as a current, former or never smoker. The CDR3, cysteine through phenylalanine, is 15 amino acids long. No nucleotide data were recorded. Looking up the germline V gene yields CDR1 ENHRY and CDR2 SYGVKD.

Specimen: blood. The sequence links TRBV10-3 to TRBJ2-3; TCRdb names TRBD1, which stays unverified in the absence of DNA. This receptor was obtained from a human donor with ulcerative colitis or Crohn's disease, or a healthy co-twin of an affected twin (not recorded which). This receptor carries the CDR3 CAISEGAGSTDTQYF.